The T cell receptor beta chain described here comes from a study of early T cells in non-severe SARS-CoV-2 infection. General study points: The matching step, a VDJdb search, favored anti-spike CD8 responses and missed private and CD4 specificities.

As part of library construction, unique molecular identifiers were attached to individual cDNA molecules. MiXCR, run by TCRdb on the 5' RACE reads, gives a single entry per CDR3 protein. Here the sample spans about 83,000 distinct CDR3 sequences, 10% to 15% being singletons. This clonotype was observed many times. Antigen unknown. With 4 bases removed from V and 1 base from J, the gap between germline ends came to 8 bases. Germline V gives CDR1 SGHRS, CDR2 YFSETQ. This CDR3 has 13 residues. The chain joins TRBV5-1 to TRBJ2-5, with D perhaps matching TRBD1 (5 bases). This receptor was obtained from an adult who was a healthcare worker with PCR-confirmed SARS-CoV-2 infection or an uninfected control (not recorded which). Sequenced input: whole blood. The CDR3 loop is CASSPGPQETQYF. CDR3 in DNA: TGCGCCAGCAGCCCAGGGCCCCAAGAGACCCAGTACTTC.